This TCR beta chain was identified during a study of T cell repertoires in cytomegalovirus infection. In its sample, this clonotype was seen many times. V was trimmed by 4 bases and J by 5 bases, leaving 15 bases between them. The CDR3 runs 14 residues. CDR1 and CDR2 from the germline V gene are SGHKS and YYEKEE (reference sequence). TCRdb reprocessed the reads via MiXCR and lists one record per CDR3 protein. The table lists about 310,000 distinct CDR3 sequences, around 10% of them singletons. The genes are TRBV5-5 and TRBJ2-5; perhaps TRBD2 as D (7 bases). The receptor comes from a human donor in good health (CMV status not recorded). Some clones in this sample may be carry-over from other donors' samples. What was sequenced was PBMCs. The CDR3 protein is CASSLLQGGETQYF. DNA for the CDR3: TGTGCCAGCAGCCTATTACAGGGAGGGGAGACCCAGTACTTC.